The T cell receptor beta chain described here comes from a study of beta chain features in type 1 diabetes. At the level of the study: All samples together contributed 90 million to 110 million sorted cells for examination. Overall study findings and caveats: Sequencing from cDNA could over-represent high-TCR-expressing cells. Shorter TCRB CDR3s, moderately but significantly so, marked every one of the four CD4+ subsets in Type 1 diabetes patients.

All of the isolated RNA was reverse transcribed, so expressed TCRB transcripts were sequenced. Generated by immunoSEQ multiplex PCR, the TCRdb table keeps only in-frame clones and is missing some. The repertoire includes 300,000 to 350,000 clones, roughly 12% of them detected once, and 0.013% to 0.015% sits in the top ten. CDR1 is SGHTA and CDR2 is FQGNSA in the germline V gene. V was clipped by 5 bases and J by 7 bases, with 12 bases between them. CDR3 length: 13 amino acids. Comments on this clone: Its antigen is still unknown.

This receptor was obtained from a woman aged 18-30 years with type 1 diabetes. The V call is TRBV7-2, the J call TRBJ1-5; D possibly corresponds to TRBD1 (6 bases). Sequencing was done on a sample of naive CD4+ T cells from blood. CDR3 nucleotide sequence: TGTGCCAGCAGCCGGGACACGGAACAGCCCCAGCATTTT. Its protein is CASSRDTEQPQHF.